These T cell receptor beta chains were read from a single sample in a study of cytomegalovirus exposure and HLA in healthy donors. TCRdb's copy holds only in-frame clones and misses some; the assay was immunoSEQ multiplex PCR. Of under 100,000 clones in the sample, 84% were seen once. The sample comprised PBMCs. These receptors were taken from a woman between 18 and 30 years old in good health and CMV-seropositive. The CDR3 runs from the conserved cysteine through the conserved F or W. The D gene is left open where the match is weak. The size field is filled for only some rows; it gives once, few, many or a size class.

d_gene,v_gene,j_gene,abundance,CDR3nt,CDR3aa
-,TRBV10-3,TRBJ1-6,few,TGTGCCATCTCGGGACTCTATAATTCACCCCTCCACTTT,CAISGLYNSPLHF
-,TRBV18,TRBJ1-6,-,TGTGCCAGCTCCCCTAGAAGCAATTCACCCCTCCACTTT,CASSPRSNSPLHF
-,TRBV5-1,TRBJ1-1,-,TGCGCCAGCAGCTTGGATCACAGTAACACTGAAGCTTTCTTT,CASSLDHSNTEAFF
-,TRBV15,TRBJ2-3,-,TGTGCCACCAGCAGAGATCTAGTAGATACGCAGTATTTT,CATSRDLVDTQYF
-,TRBV29-1,TRBJ1-2,-,TGCAGCGTTGTATTTAGACAGATGAATAACTATGGCTACACCTTC,CSVVFRQMNNYGYTF
TRBD2,TRBV6-5,TRBJ2-3,-,TGTGCCAGCAGCATAGCGGGGATTAGCACAGATACGCAGTATTTT,CASSIAGISTDTQYF
-,TRBV11-2,TRBJ1-1,-,TGTGCCAGCAGCTTAGTTTTGCGCGCGGCTGAAGCTTTCTTT,CASSLVLRAAEAFF
-,TRBV9,TRBJ2-6,-,TGTGCCAGCAGCGTAATAGATGGTGGGGCCAACGTCCTGACTTTC,CASSVIDGGANVLTF
-,TRBV30,TRBJ1-1,-,TGTGCCTTGACCCCGGGAAGGGCTGAAGCTTTCTTT,CALTPGRAEAFF
-,TRBV7-2,TRBJ2-3,-,TGTGCCAGCAGCTTACAGGGGATTGGCACAGATACGCAGTATTTT,CASSLQGIGTDTQYF